Included here is one T cell receptor beta chain sequence, with context. What this receptor recognizes is not known. One base away there is no much larger clone; base qualities are not given. The CDR3 spans 15 residues, from the cysteine through the phenylalanine. Only CDR3 DNA remains: 45 bases, in frame from the first base. V ends up 2 bases short and J 8 bases short, with an unmatched junction base count of 5. CDR1 is given as MGHRA and CDR2 as YSYEKL, both from the germline V gene. This sample was taken from a study of technical replicates of blood from a handful of donors (dated by TCRdb to 2016 to 2017). The receptor library was made with the immunoSEQ multiplex PCR assay. This immuneACCESS table, as held by TCRdb, lists in-frame sequences with V and J called but not all clones. Of the missing ones, under half trace to an unresolved V gene in checked studies; the others have no known cause. The sample records over 90,000 clones, approximately 96% of which are singletons. About 0.39% of the sample rests with the top ten.

Rearrangement joined TRBV4-1 to TRBJ1-4; the central 10 bases match TRBD1. Material for sequencing was T cells isolated from PBMCs. The clonotype originates from a human donor in good health. The DNA reads TGCGCCAGCAGCCAACGGGGACAGGGGAGGGAAAAACTGTTTTTT. This encodes CASSQRGQGREKLFF.